These T cell receptor beta chains were read from a single sample in a study of radiotherapy plus CTLA-4 blockade in lung cancer. Profiled with immunoSEQ multiplex PCR; TCRdb holds only in-frame clones, not every one. The table has 84,000 or so clones, roughly four fifths seen once. Specimen: peripheral blood, collected from a patient treated with radiotherapy plus ipilimumab. The source is a human donor with non-small cell lung cancer that progressed on radiotherapy plus ipilimumab. Both conserved end residues are part of each CDR3. The order of the fields is J gene, D gene, clone size, V gene, CDR3 DNA, CDR3 protein. D genes are given only for firm matches. Size is stated for part of the rows, as once, few or many counts, or as a class when the clone is expanded.

j_gene: TRBJ2-3; d_gene: NA; abundance: NA; v_gene: TRBV6-6; CDR3nt: TGTGCCAGCAGTTACTCCCAGTCGGGGGGCGGGGATACGCAGTATTTT; CDR3aa: CASSYSQSGGGDTQYF
j_gene: TRBJ2-7; d_gene: TRBD1; abundance: NA; v_gene: TRBV5-4; CDR3nt: TGTGCCAGCAGCCGCCAGGGGGACGAGCAGTACTTC; CDR3aa: CASSRQGDEQYF
j_gene: TRBJ2-5; d_gene: TRBD2; abundance: NA; v_gene: TRBV7-3; CDR3nt: TGTGCCAGCAGCTTAACCGGGGGGGAGACCCAGTACTTC; CDR3aa: CASSLTGGETQYF
j_gene: TRBJ2-7; d_gene: NA; abundance: NA; v_gene: TRBV13; CDR3nt: TGTGCCAGCAGCAGTTTACTAGCTAACGAGCAGTACTTC; CDR3aa: CASSSLLANEQYF
j_gene: TRBJ2-1; d_gene: TRBD1; abundance: NA; v_gene: TRBV27; CDR3nt: TGTGCCAGCAGTAGGACAGGGGGCTCCTACAATGAGCAGTTCTTC; CDR3aa: CASSRTGGSYNEQFF
j_gene: TRBJ1-5; d_gene: NA; abundance: NA; v_gene: TRBV30; CDR3nt: TGTGCCTGGAGTGGGGGTAGCAATCAGCCCCAGCATTTT; CDR3aa: CAWSGGSNQPQHF
j_gene: TRBJ2-5; d_gene: TRBD2; abundance: NA; v_gene: TRBV6-1; CDR3nt: TGTGCCAGCATTAGACTAGCGGGGGGCCAAGAGACCCAGTACTTC; CDR3aa: CASIRLAGGQETQYF
j_gene: TRBJ1-1; d_gene: NA; abundance: NA; v_gene: TRBV5-1; CDR3nt: TGCGCCAGCAGCTTAGGACAGATGAACACTGAAGCTTTCTTT; CDR3aa: CASSLGQMNTEAFF
j_gene: TRBJ2-1; d_gene: NA; abundance: NA; v_gene: TRBV5-1; CDR3nt: TGCGCCAGCAGCTTAGAGCCGAGCTCCTACAATGAGCAGTTCTTC; CDR3aa: CASSLEPSSYNEQFF
j_gene: TRBJ2-7; d_gene: TRBD1; abundance: NA; v_gene: TRBV5-6; CDR3nt: TGTGCCAGCAGCTTGGGGGACAGGGTCTCCTACGAGCAGTACTTC; CDR3aa: CASSLGDRVSYEQYF
j_gene: TRBJ2-3; d_gene: NA; abundance: once; v_gene: TRBV5-4; CDR3nt: TGTGCCAGCAGCTTGAGCGGGCCCAGCACAGATACGCAGTATTTT; CDR3aa: CASSLSGPSTDTQYF
j_gene: TRBJ2-7; d_gene: NA; abundance: NA; v_gene: TRBV6-5; CDR3nt: TGTGCCAGCAGGTGGGGCTACGAGCAGTACTTC; CDR3aa: CASRWGYEQYF
j_gene: TRBJ2-5; d_gene: TRBD1; abundance: NA; v_gene: TRBV7-8; CDR3nt: TGTGCCAGCAGCTTAGAGGGGGGACAGGGGACGACCCAGTACTTC; CDR3aa: CASSLEGGQGTTQYF
j_gene: TRBJ1-2; d_gene: NA; abundance: once; v_gene: TRBV5-6; CDR3nt: TGTGCCAGCACCCCCGGCGGGATGAACTATGGCTACACCTTC; CDR3aa: CASTPGGMNYGYTF
j_gene: TRBJ1-5; d_gene: NA; abundance: NA; v_gene: TRBV6-5; CDR3nt: TGTGCCAGCAGAGACGGTTATAGCAATCAGCCCCAGCATTTT; CDR3aa: CASRDGYSNQPQHF
j_gene: TRBJ1-5; d_gene: TRBD1; abundance: few; v_gene: TRBV27; CDR3nt: TGTGCCAGCAGCCCCGGGACAGGGGGCTCGTGGCCCCAGCATTTT; CDR3aa: CASSPGTGGSWPQHF
j_gene: TRBJ2-5; d_gene: NA; abundance: once; v_gene: TRBV7-2; CDR3nt: TGTGCCAGCAGCCTGGGACTGGGGAACGGAAAGACCCAGTACTTC; CDR3aa: CASSLGLGNGKTQYF
j_gene: TRBJ2-1; d_gene: TRBD2; abundance: NA; v_gene: TRBV5-1; CDR3nt: TGCGCCAGCAGCTTGGCTCTAGCGGGAGGGAATGAGCAGTTCTTC; CDR3aa: CASSLALAGGNEQFF